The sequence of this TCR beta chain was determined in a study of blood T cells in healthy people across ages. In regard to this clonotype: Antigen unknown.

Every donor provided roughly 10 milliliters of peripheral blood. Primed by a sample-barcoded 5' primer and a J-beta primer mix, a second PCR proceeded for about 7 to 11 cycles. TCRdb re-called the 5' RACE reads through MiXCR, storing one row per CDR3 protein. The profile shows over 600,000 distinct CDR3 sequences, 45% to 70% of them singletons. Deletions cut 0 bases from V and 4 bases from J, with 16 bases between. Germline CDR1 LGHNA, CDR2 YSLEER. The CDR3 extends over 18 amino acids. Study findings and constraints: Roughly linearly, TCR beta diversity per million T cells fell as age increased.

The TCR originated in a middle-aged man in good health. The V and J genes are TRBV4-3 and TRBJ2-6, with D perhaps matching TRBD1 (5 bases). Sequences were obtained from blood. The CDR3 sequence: CASSQDVTGMGGANVLTF. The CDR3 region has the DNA TGCGCCAGCAGCCAAGATGTTACAGGCATGGGGGGGGCCAACGTCCTGACTTTC.